This TCR beta chain originates from a study of cytomegalovirus exposure and HLA in healthy donors. Whole-study results and caveats: 164 TCR beta chains were listed as cytomegalovirus-associated.

As for this clone: Its target is unknown.

Germline V gene lookup returns CDR1 MDHEN and CDR2 SYDVKM. CDR3 length: 16 amino acids. Trimming shortened V by 3 bases and J by 4 bases, and 18 bases separated the two germline ends. The PCR employed 60 Vbeta primers together with 13 Jbeta primers. The data were produced by immunoSEQ multiplex PCR, yet TCRdb's version contains in-frame clones alone and is incomplete. The repertoire holds roughly 160,000 clones, with roughly 80% as singletons. This TCR was recovered from a woman between 40 and 55 years old in good health and CMV-seropositive. The J gene is TRBJ1-2, the V gene TRBV28; maybe TRBD1 (5 bases). The sequenced sample was PBMCs. The CDR3 sequence is CASSFSQGSFVYGYTF. DNA for the CDR3: TGTGCCAGCAGTTTCTCGCAGGGTTCTTTTGTCTATGGCTACACCTTC.